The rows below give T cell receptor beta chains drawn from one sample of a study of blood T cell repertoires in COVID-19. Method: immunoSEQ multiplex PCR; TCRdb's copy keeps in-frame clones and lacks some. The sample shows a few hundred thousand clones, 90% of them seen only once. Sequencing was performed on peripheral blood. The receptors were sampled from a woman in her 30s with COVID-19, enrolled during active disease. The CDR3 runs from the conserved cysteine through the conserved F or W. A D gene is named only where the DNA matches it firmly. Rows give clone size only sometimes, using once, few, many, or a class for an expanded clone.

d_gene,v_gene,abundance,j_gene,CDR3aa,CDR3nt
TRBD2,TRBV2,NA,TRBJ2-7,CASSRLADYEQYF,TGTGCCAGCAGCCGACTAGCGGACTACGAGCAGTACTTC
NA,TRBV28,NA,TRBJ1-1,CASSLDSGTEAFF,TGTGCCAGCAGTTTGGACTCCGGCACTGAAGCTTTCTTT
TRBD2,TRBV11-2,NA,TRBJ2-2,CASTLAGVNTGELFF,TGTGCCAGCACCCTCGCGGGAGTAAACACCGGGGAGCTGTTTTTT
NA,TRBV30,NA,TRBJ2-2,CAWSVTTPNTGELFF,TGTGCCTGGAGCGTTACAACCCCGAACACCGGGGAGCTGTTTTTT
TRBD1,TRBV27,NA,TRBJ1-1,CASSLGAGGITEAFF,TGTGCCAGCAGTTTGGGCGCAGGGGGGATCACTGAAGCTTTCTTT
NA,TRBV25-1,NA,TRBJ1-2,CASRTDYGYTF,TGTGCCAGCAGAACAGACTATGGCTACACCTTC
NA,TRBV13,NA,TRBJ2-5,CASSLRETQYF,TGTGCCAGCAGCTTACGAGAGACCCAGTACTTC
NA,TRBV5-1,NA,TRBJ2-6,CASSADSGANVLTF,TGCGCCAGCAGCGCGGACTCTGGGGCCAACGTCCTGACTTTC
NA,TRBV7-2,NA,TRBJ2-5,CASSQTRGETQYF,TGTGCCAGCAGCCAGACACGGGGAGAGACCCAGTACTTC
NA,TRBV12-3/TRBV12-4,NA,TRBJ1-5,CASTPSPHQPQHF,TGTGCCAGCACCCCTTCCCCCCATCAGCCCCAGCATTTT
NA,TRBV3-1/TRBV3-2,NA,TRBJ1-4,CASSQAATNEKLFF,TGTGCCAGCAGCCAAGCCGCAACTAATGAAAAACTGTTTTTT
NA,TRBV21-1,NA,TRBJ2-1,CASSSDKANEQFF,TGTGCCAGCAGCAGTGACAAGGCGAATGAGCAGTTCTTC
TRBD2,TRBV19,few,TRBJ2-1,CASSTLAGGDNEQFF,TGTGCCAGTAGCACACTAGCGGGAGGGGACAATGAGCAGTTCTTC
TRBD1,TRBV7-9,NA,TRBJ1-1,CASGDRAVAEAFF,TGTGCCAGCGGGGACAGGGCGGTCGCTGAAGCTTTCTTT
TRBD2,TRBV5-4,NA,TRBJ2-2,CASSPAGGSSTGELFF,TGTGCCAGCAGCCCCGCGGGAGGGAGTTCCACCGGGGAGCTGTTTTTT
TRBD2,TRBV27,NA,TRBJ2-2,CASSLGWASGTFANTGELFF,TGTGCCAGCAGTTTGGGTTGGGCTAGCGGGACGTTCGCGAACACCGGGGAGCTGTTTTTT
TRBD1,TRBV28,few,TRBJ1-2,CASSSIFDRDYGYTF,TGTGCCAGCAGTTCCATCTTCGACAGGGACTATGGCTACACCTTC
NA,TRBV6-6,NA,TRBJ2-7,CASTPSGDEQYF,TGTGCCAGCACTCCCTCGGGTGACGAGCAGTACTTC
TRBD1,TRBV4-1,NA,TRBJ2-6,CASSLLRERGRSGANVLTF,TGCGCCAGCAGCCTTCTCAGAGAGAGGGGGCGTTCTGGGGCCAACGTCCTGACTTTC
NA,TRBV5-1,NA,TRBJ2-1,CASSFLDEQFF,TGCGCCAGCAGCTTCTTAGATGAGCAGTTCTTC
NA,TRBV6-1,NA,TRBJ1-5,CASSEAVLRRDNQPQHF,TGTGCCAGCAGTGAAGCAGTTTTACGCAGGGACAATCAGCCCCAGCATTTT
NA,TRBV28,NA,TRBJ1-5,CASTVGGAVQPQHF,TGTGCCAGCACCGTGGGGGGGGCAGTTCAGCCCCAGCATTTT
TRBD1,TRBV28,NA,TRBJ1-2,CASSPGQGNNYGYTF,TGTGCCAGCAGTCCCGGACAGGGGAATAACTATGGCTACACCTTC
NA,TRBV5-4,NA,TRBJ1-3,CASSFYSSGNTIYF,TGTGCCAGCAGCTTTTATTCCTCTGGAAACACCATATATTTT
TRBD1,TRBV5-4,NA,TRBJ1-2,CASSQLTGVNGYTF,TGTGCCAGCAGTCAACTGACAGGGGTAAATGGCTACACCTTC
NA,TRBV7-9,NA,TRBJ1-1,CASSLFFPEHTEAFF,TGTGCCAGCAGCTTATTTTTCCCCGAGCACACTGAAGCTTTCTTT
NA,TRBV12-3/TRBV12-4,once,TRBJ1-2,CASSPLDYGYTF,TGTGCCAGCAGTCCCCTAGACTATGGCTACACCTTC
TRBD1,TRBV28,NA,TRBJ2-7,CASSAGTGYYEQYF,TGTGCCAGCAGTGCCGGGACAGGGTACTACGAGCAGTACTTC
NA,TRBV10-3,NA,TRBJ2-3,CATSVLSTDTQYF,TGTGCCACTTCGGTCCTTAGCACAGATACGCAGTATTTT
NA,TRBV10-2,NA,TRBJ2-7,CASSGTSRTGLYSYEQYF,TGCGCCAGCAGTGGGACTAGTCGGACAGGGTTGTACTCCTACGAGCAGTACTTC
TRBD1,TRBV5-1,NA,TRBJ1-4,CASSRGTGDNEKLFF,TGCGCCAGCAGCCGGGGGACAGGCGATAATGAAAAACTGTTTTTT
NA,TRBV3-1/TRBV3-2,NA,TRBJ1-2,CASSQDLGGQGYTF,TGTGCCAGCAGCCAAGATTTGGGGGGGCAAGGCTACACCTTC
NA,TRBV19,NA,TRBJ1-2,CASSIDATANYGYTF,TGTGCCAGTAGTATCGACGCAACAGCTAACTATGGCTACACCTTC
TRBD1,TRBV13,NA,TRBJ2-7,CASSPGQHAYEQYF,TGTGCCAGCAGCCCGGGACAGCACGCCTACGAGCAGTACTTC
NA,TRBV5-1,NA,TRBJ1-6,CASSLEGSNSPLHF,TGCGCCAGCAGCTTGGAGGGGTCGAATTCACCCCTCCACTTT
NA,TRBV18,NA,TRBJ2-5,CASSPRRDIYQETQYF,TGTGCCAGCTCACCACGCAGGGATATCTACCAAGAGACCCAGTACTTC
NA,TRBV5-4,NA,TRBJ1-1,CASSAGGGWTEAFF,TGTGCCAGCAGCGCGGGGGGCGGGTGGACTGAAGCTTTCTTT
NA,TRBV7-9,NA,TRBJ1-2,CASSLEGVRGYTF,TGTGCCAGCAGCTTGGAAGGAGTACGTGGCTACACCTTC
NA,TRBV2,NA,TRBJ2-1,CATAPASYNEQFF,TGTGCCACCGCCCCGGCTAGCTACAATGAGCAGTTCTTC
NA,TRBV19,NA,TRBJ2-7,CASSRDSSSYEQYF,TGTGCCAGTTCCAGAGACAGTAGCTCCTACGAGCAGTACTTC
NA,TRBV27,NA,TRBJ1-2,CASSPGSSWRGYTF,TGTGCCAGCAGTCCCGGGTCCTCTTGGCGGGGCTACACCTTC
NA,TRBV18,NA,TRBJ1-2,CASSQRDTDYGYTF,TGTGCCAGCTCCCAGAGGGACACCGACTATGGCTACACCTTC
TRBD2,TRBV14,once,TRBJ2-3,CASSHRPGLPTDTQYF,TGTGCCAGCAGCCACAGACCGGGACTACCCACAGATACGCAGTATTTT
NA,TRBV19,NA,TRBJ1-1,CASTANREGTEAFF,TGTGCCAGTACGGCAAACAGGGAAGGGACTGAAGCTTTCTTT
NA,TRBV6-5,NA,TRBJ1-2,CASSYGSGNYGYTF,TGTGCCAGCAGTTACGGGTCAGGGAACTATGGCTACACCTTC
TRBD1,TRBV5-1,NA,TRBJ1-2,CASSLGQGVDGYTF,TGCGCCAGCAGCTTGGGACAGGGGGTAGACGGCTACACCTTC
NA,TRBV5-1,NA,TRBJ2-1,CASSSLPTHEQFF,TGCGCCAGCAGCTCTCTACCTACTCATGAGCAGTTCTTC
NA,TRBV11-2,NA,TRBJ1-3,CASSSLTGNTIYF,TGTGCCAGCAGCTCCTTAACAGGAAACACCATATATTTT
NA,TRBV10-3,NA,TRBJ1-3,CAISGFQGSGNTIYF,TGTGCCATCAGTGGATTTCAGGGATCAGGAAACACCATATATTTT
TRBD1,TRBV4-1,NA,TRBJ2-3,CASSPPGTVSFSQYF,TGCGCCAGCAGCCCCCCCGGGACAGTCTCTTTTTCGCAGTATTTT
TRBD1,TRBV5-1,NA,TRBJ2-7,CASSPDRETHEQYF,TGCGCCAGCAGCCCGGACAGGGAAACCCACGAGCAGTACTTC
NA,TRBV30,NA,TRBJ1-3,CAWSVDLTGNTIYF,TGTGCCTGGAGTGTAGACTTAACTGGAAACACCATATATTTT
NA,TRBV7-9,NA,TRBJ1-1,CASSLRYTEAFF,TGTGCCAGCAGCTTGCGTTATACTGAAGCTTTCTTT
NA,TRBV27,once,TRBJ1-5,CASSLSEDNQPQHF,TGTGCCAGCAGTTTATCGGAGGACAATCAGCCCCAGCATTTT
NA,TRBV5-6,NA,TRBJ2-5,CASSLVGGQETQYF,TGTGCCAGCAGCTTGGTTGGAGGGCAAGAGACCCAGTACTTC
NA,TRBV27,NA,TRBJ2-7,CASSLADSYEQYF,TGTGCCAGCAGTTTAGCGGACTCCTACGAGCAGTACTTC
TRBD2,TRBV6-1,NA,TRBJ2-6,CASSKGDYGGANVLTF,TGTGCCAGCAGTAAAGGGGACTATGGTGGGGCCAACGTCCTGACTTTC